These 23 T cell receptor beta chains were all obtained from the same sample, sequenced in a study of blood T cell repertoires in COVID-19. Sequencing used immunoSEQ multiplex PCR; TCRdb keeps in-frame clones, though not all of them. Of approximately 260,000 clones in the sample, 70% to 90% were seen once. The sequenced material came from PBMCs or T cells enriched from blood (not recorded which). Receptor source: a woman in her forties with acute COVID-19.

The chain is built from TRBV2 and TRBJ1-1; no clear D. Germline V lookup: CDR1 SNHLY, CDR2 FYNNEI. The CDR3 spans 13 residues. Trimming took 6 bases from V and 1 from J, leaving 9 bases between them. CDR3 residues: CASRATRNTEAFF. The CDR3 region has the DNA TGTGCCAGCAGGGCCACTAGGAACACTGAAGCTTTCTTT.

This clone was found once. V gene TRBV28 combines with J gene TRBJ2-1; D not certain. CDR3 length: 15 amino acids. V shed 3 bases and J shed 0 bases, with 9 bases lying between them. CDR1 MDHEN and CDR2 SYDVKM come from the germline V gene. The CDR3 sequence is CASSLPESSYNEQFF. The CDR3 DNA reads TGTGCCAGCAGTTTGCCGGAGAGCTCCTACAATGAGCAGTTCTTC. Variable domain in full (rest from reference TRBV28 and TRBJ2-1): DVKVTQSSRYLVKRTGEKVFLECVQDMDHENMFWYRQDPGLGLRLIYFSYDVKMKEKGDIPEGYSVSREKKERFSLILESASTNQTSMYLCASSLPESSYNEQFFGPGTRLTVL.

The rearrangement links TRBV5-6 to TRBJ2-7; 7 bases are a match to TRBD2. The CDR3 covers 13 residues. The germline V gene has CDR1 SGHDT and CDR2 YYEEEE. V shed 0 bases, J shed 12 bases, and the junction held 9 bases outside the gene matches. The CDR3 bases are TGTGCCAGCAGCTTGGATTGGACTAGTTTGTTGTACTTC. Its protein is CASSLDWTSLLYF. The variable domain in full, with the rest retrieved from reference TRBV5-6 and TRBJ2-7, is DAGVTQSPTHLIKTRGQQVTLRCSPKSGHDTVSWYQQALGQGPQFIFQYYEEEERQRGNFPDRFSGHQFPNYSSELNVNALLLGDSALYLCASSLDWTSLLYFGPGTRLTVT.

The chain recombines TRBV5-4 with TRBJ2-3; 9 nucleotides match TRBD1. Germline V CDR1 and CDR2: SGHNT, YYREEE (reference sequence). This CDR3 is built from 15 residues. With V trimmed by 3 bases and J by 5 bases, 7 bases remained unmatched. The CDR3, as DNA: TGTGCCAGCAGCTCCACGGACAGGGGAGGAGATACGCAGTATTTT. This sequence encodes CASSSTDRGGDTQYF.

This clone was recorded once. The rearrangement joins TRBV28 to TRBJ1-5, with D maybe TRBD1 (6 bases). Germline V gives CDR1 MDHEN, CDR2 SYDVKM. This CDR3 is 15 amino acids long. V shed 11 bases and J shed 2 bases, with 19 bases lying between them. Here the CDR3 reads CAGGGGTLGNQPQHF. The CDR3 nucleotides read TGTGCCGGAGGGGGGGGGACTCTGGGCAATCAGCCCCAGCATTTT.

The sample holds one count of this clone. This chain links TRBV2 with TRBJ2-2; the D is unclear. Germline assignment: CDR1 SNHLY and CDR2 FYNNEI. The length of the CDR3 is 13 residues. V was pared by 5 bases and J by 3 bases, with 7 bases between. The CDR3 DNA is TGTGCCAGCAGTCGAGACTACACCGGGGAGCTGTTTTTT. It encodes CASSRDYTGELFF.

The V call is TRBV18, the J call TRBJ1-1; the D is unclear. V was cut by 0 bases and J by 3 bases, with 11 bases left in between. The CDR3 covers 15 residues. CDR1 and CDR2 (germline): KGHSH, LQKENI. Here the CDR3 reads CASSPPSIGDTEAFF. The CDR3 bases are TGTGCCAGCTCACCACCCAGCATCGGGGACACTGAAGCTTTCTTT.

The gene calls are TRBV10-3 and TRBJ1-2; D is unresolved. The V and J ends lost 0 bases and 5 bases respectively, with 13 bases between them. The CDR3 consists of 15 residues. CDR1 and CDR2 from the germline V gene are ENHRY and SYGVKD. The DNA for the CDR3 is TGTGCCATCAGTGAGTCGGGAGCCTACGAATATGGCTACACCTTC. It is translated as CAISESGAYEYGYTF.

The CDR3 spells CASSPRTGGHQETQYF. CDR3 DNA sequence: TGTGCCAGCAGCCCCCGGACAGGGGGACACCAAGAGACCCAGTACTTC. The chain joins TRBV7-3 to TRBJ2-5; 10 nucleotides align to TRBD1. The CDR3 has 16 amino acids. The junction had 6 bases not matched to a gene; V was cut back by 5 bases and J by 0 bases. Germline V gene lookup returns CDR1 SGHTA and CDR2 FQGTGA.

V gene TRBV7-2 combines with J gene TRBJ2-3; no firm D call. The CDR3 covers 14 residues. Trimming removed 1 base at V and 1 base at J, with 6 bases between. CDR1 and CDR2 from the germline V gene are SGHTA and FQGNSA. The CDR3 DNA follows: TGTGCCAGCAGCTTAGAATCCGGCACAGATACGCAGTATTTT. Protein sequence: CASSLESGTDTQYF.

This clone is a singleton in its sample. The chain uses TRBV10-2 and TRBJ2-2; TRBD2 matches at 7 bases. V lost 2 bases to trimming and J lost 7 bases; unmatched junction nucleotides: 4. This CDR3 is built from 14 residues. The germline V gene encodes CDR1 WSHSY and CDR2 SAAADI. DNA of the CDR3: TGCGCCAGCAGTGAGGTCTGGGAGGGCGGGGAGCTGTTTTTT. Its protein is CASSEVWEGGELFF.

The chain recombines TRBV6-8 with TRBJ2-7; 10 nucleotides align to TRBD2. Looked up from germline, CDR1 is MNHGY and CDR2 is SAAAGT. With V trimmed by 6 bases and J by 0 bases, 2 bases remained unmatched. The CDR3 runs to 14 residues. The CDR3 spells CASRASGSSYEQYV. The CDR3 nucleotides are TGTGCCAGCAGGGCTAGCGGGAGCTCCTACGAGCAGTACGTC.

V gene TRBV27 combines with J gene TRBJ2-5, with 8 bases identical to TRBD2. Germline V lookup: CDR1 MNHEY, CDR2 SMNVEV (reference sequence). Losses at the gene ends were 5 bases for V and 4 bases for J; bases not matched to a gene: 9. There are 15 residues in the CDR3. This chain's CDR3 is CASSVTGGGRETQYF. The CDR3 DNA reads as TGTGCCAGCAGTGTAACGGGGGGGGGCCGAGAGACCCAGTACTTC.

The chain combines TRBV13 with TRBJ2-7; 8 bases fit TRBD2. The CDR3 length is 17 residues. J lost 5 bases, V lost 0 bases, and 12 bases had no gene match. Per germline, CDR1 PRHDT and CDR2 FYEKMQ (reference sequence). CDR3 DNA: TGTGCCAGCAGCTTAGGCAGATCCGGGACTAGAAGTCACGAGCAGTACTTC. Translated: CASSLGRSGTRSHEQYF.

This chain links TRBV6-2 or TRBV6-3 with TRBJ2-7, with 8 bases identical to TRBD2. CDR3 length: 15 amino acids. Losses at the gene ends were 0 bases for V and 3 bases for J; bases not matched to a gene: 4. Germline loops: CDR1 MNHEY, CDR2 SVGEGT. CDR3 loop: CASSYSTSAHYEQYV. CDR3 sequence (DNA): TGTGCCAGCAGTTACTCGACTAGCGCCCACTACGAGCAGTACGTC.

This clone has just one count. This sequence joins TRBV5-1 and TRBJ2-6, with TRBD2 matching 9 bases. J was trimmed by 0 bases and V by 7 bases; bases with no gene match: 2. Per the germline V gene, CDR1 is SGHRS and CDR2 is YFSETQ. CDR3 size: 15 residues. The CDR3 DNA sequence: TGCGCCAGCCTGCGGGGGGGCTCTGGGGCCAACGTCCTGACTTTC. It specifies CASLRGGSGANVLTF.

The chain couples TRBV29-1 to TRBJ2-2; 9 bases match TRBD1. The CDR3 is 16 residues long. V shed 6 bases and J 2 bases; nucleotides not matched to a gene: 10. Germline assignment: CDR1 SQVTM and CDR2 ANQGSEA. The CDR3 loop is CSVDGGDRANTGELFF. CDR3 DNA: TGCAGCGTCGATGGGGGGGACAGGGCTAACACCGGGGAGCTGTTTTTT.

The V gene is TRBV24-1, the J gene TRBJ2-4; 7 bases are a match to TRBD1. From germline, CDR1 is KGHDR and CDR2 SFDVKD. V gave up 4 bases and J gave up 3 bases; unmatched junction bases: 2. The CDR3 extends over 14 amino acids. CDR3 loop: CATSDGQVKNIQYF. CDR3 nucleotide sequence: TGTGCCACCAGTGACGGACAGGTCAAAAACATTCAGTACTTC.

The CDR3 is CASSRQPSYEQYV. CDR3 nucleotide sequence: TGTGCCAGCTCACGACAGCCCTCCTACGAGCAGTACGTC. V is TRBV18 and J is TRBJ2-7; perhaps TRBD1 as D (5 bases). The CDR3 consists of 13 residues. Trimming pared 4 bases from V and 0 bases from J, leaving 7 bases between. The V gene's germline CDR1 is KGHSH and CDR2 LQKENI.

V and J are TRBV12-5 and TRBJ2-1; TRBD2 might be the D (6 bases). This CDR3 spans 12 amino acids. Germline V gene data show CDR1 as LGHNT and CDR2 as FRNRAP. V was trimmed by 3 bases and J by 8 bases, leaving 8 bases between them. CDR3 region: CASGFWGDEQFF. CDR3 nucleotide sequence: TGTGCTAGTGGTTTTTGGGGGGATGAGCAGTTCTTC.

The chain has TRBV3-1 (or the pseudogene TRBV3-2) and TRBJ2-1; 8 bases agree with TRBD2. The germline V gene encodes CDR1 LGHDT and CDR2 YNNKEL (reference sequence). The CDR3 runs to 14 residues. V gave up 1 base and J gave up 6 bases; unmatched junction bases: 2. The CDR3 nucleotides are TGTGCCAGCAGCCAAGTAGGGACTAGCAATGAGCAGTTCTTC. It specifies CASSQVGTSNEQFF.

The chain links TRBV7-2 to TRBJ2-1, with 7 nucleotides matching TRBD2. Germline V gives CDR1 SGHTA, CDR2 FQGNSA. The J segment lost 7 bases and the V segment lost 3 bases, leaving 12 bases of the junction unmatched. The CDR3 length is 16 residues. CDR3 sequence: CASSLGLWAGENEQFF. Here the CDR3 DNA reads TGTGCCAGCAGCTTGGGGCTTTGGGCGGGAGAGAATGAGCAGTTCTTC. The entire variable domain, with the rest obtained from reference TRBV7-2 and TRBJ2-1, is as follows: GAGVSQSPSNKVTEKGKDVELRCDPISGHTALYWYRQSLGQGLEFLIYFQGNSAPDKSGLPSDRFSAERTGGSVSTLTIQRTQQEDSAVYLCASSLGLWAGENEQFFGPGTRLTVL.

The J gene is TRBJ2-1, the V gene TRBV9; TRBD2 matches 8 bases. Trimming took 1 base from V and 0 from J; bases not matched to a gene: 3. The CDR3 consists of 16 residues. The germline V gene has CDR1 SGDLS and CDR2 YYNGEE. CDR3 in amino acids: CASSVTSGSSYNEQFF. Here the CDR3 DNA reads TGTGCCAGCAGCGTAACTAGCGGAAGCTCCTACAATGAGCAGTTCTTC.